Shown below are 17 T cell receptor beta chains from a single sample sequenced in a study of somatic mutations in cytotoxic T cells in rheumatoid arthritis. The protocol was immunoSEQ multiplex PCR, while the TCRdb copy is restricted to in-frame clones and leaves out a portion. The data contain 20,000 or so clones, approximately 80% of them singletons. The source material was CD8+ T cells sorted from blood. These receptors originate from an adult with rheumatoid arthritis.

V is TRBV7-9 and J is TRBJ2-1, with 10 positions matching TRBD2. After removal of 5 bases from V and 8 bases from J, the junction contained 9 bases not matched to a gene. The CDR3 extends over 15 amino acids. The germline V gene has CDR1 SEHNR and CDR2 FQNEAQ (reference sequence). The CDR3 protein is CASSLASGREYEQFF. For the CDR3, the DNA is TGTGCCAGCAGCCTCGCCAGCGGGAGGGAGTATGAGCAGTTCTTC.

The chain joins TRBV5-1 to TRBJ1-2; no clear D. Germline V gene sequence: CDR1 SGHRS, CDR2 YFSETQ. The CDR3 has 12 residues. With 0 bases removed from V and 6 bases from J, the gap between germline ends came to 6 bases. The CDR3: CASSLGGNGYTF. CDR3 nucleotides: TGCGCCAGCAGCTTGGGAGGGAATGGCTACACCTTC.

This clone was seen a single time. V and J are TRBV15 and TRBJ2-5; no reliable D call. This CDR3 has 15 residues. Trimming cost V 1 base and J 5 bases, with 14 bases left between them. Germline V gene lookup returns CDR1 LNHNV and CDR2 YYDKDF (reference sequence). DNA of the CDR3: TGTGCCACCAGCAGAGCCTTAAGTCGACTGGAGACCCAGTACTTC. This codes for CATSRALSRLETQYF.

The chain employs TRBV9 and TRBJ1-2; D remains unclear. The germline V gene encodes CDR1 SGDLS and CDR2 YYNGEE. The CDR3 is 11 amino acids. V was trimmed by 2 bases and J by 7 bases, leaving 6 bases between them. The CDR3 DNA sequence: TGTGCCAGCAGCGTCGGGGTTGGCTACACCTTC. Protein sequence: CASSVGVGYTF.

The CDR3: CASSPTGAGFEAFF. The CDR3 DNA sequence: TGTGCCAGCAGTCCAACAGGGGCCGGCTTTGAAGCTTTCTTT. The chain carries TRBV27 and TRBJ1-1, with TRBD1 matching over 7 bases. V gave up 5 bases and J gave up 7 bases; unmatched junction bases: 10. CDR1 is MNHEY and CDR2 is SMNVEV in the germline V gene (reference sequence). The CDR3 is made up of 14 amino acids.

J is TRBJ2-2 and V is TRBV7-3, with 7 bases matching TRBD1. V gave up 6 bases and J gave up 3 bases; unmatched junction bases: 10. The germline V gene encodes CDR1 SGHTA and CDR2 FQGTGA. The CDR3 sequence is 16 residues long. Here the CDR3 reads CASRKQGYADTGELFF. CDR3 DNA sequence: TGTGCCAGCAGAAAACAGGGGTATGCGGACACCGGGGAGCTGTTTTTT. Drawing the rest from reference TRBV7-3 and TRBJ2-2, the complete variable domain is GAGVSQTPSNKVTEKGKYVELRCDPISGHTALYWYRQSLGQGPEFLIYFQGTGAADDSGLPNDRFFAVRPEGSVSTLKIQRTERGDSAVYLCASRKQGYADTGELFFGEGSRLTVL.

The J gene is TRBJ2-3, the V gene TRBV29-1, with TRBD2 matching 7 bases. This CDR3 has 14 amino acids. V lost 7 bases to trimming and J lost 5 bases; unmatched junction nucleotides: 12. CDR1 is SQVTM and CDR2 is ANQGSEA in the germline V gene. The DNA for the CDR3 is TGCAGCGCCGGCGGGAGACCGAGACAAGATACGCAGTATTTT. Translating gives CSAGGRPRQDTQYF.

The gene calls are TRBV4-3 and TRBJ2-5; 10 bases are shared with TRBD2. V trimming: 0 bases; J trimming: 5 bases; junction bases outside the gene matches: 6. Looked up from germline, CDR1 is LGHNA and CDR2 is YSLEER. The length of the CDR3 is 16 residues. This CDR3 reads CASSQDWRLAGETQYF. As DNA, the CDR3 is TGCGCCAGCAGCCAAGATTGGAGACTAGCGGGTGAGACCCAGTACTTC.

In this sample, this clone is medium-sized. This chain uses TRBV5-4 with TRBJ2-2, with TRBD1 as a possible D gene (6 bases). The CDR3 length is 16 residues. V was shortened by 0 bases and J by 5 bases, with 14 bases between the two germline ends. Germline V gene sequence: CDR1 SGHNT, CDR2 YYREEE (reference sequence). The CDR3 sequence is CASSLAWQGLTGELFF. CDR3 nucleotides: TGTGCCAGCAGCTTGGCCTGGCAGGGGCTAACCGGGGAGCTGTTTTTT. The variable domain in full, completed from reference TRBV5-4 and TRBJ2-2, reads ETGVTQSPTHLIKTRGQQVTLRCSSQSGHNTVSWYQQALGQGPQFIFQYYREEENGRGNFPPRFSGLQFPNYSSELNVNALELDDSALYLCASSLAWQGLTGELFFGEGSRLTVL.

This chain joins TRBV6-1 and TRBJ1-2, with D possibly TRBD1 on 5 matching bases. V was cut by 4 bases and J by 5 bases, with 8 bases left in between. The germline CDR1 and CDR2 sequences are MNHNS and SASEGT. This CDR3 is 12 amino acids long. The CDR3 sequence: CASSGDGYGYTF. The CDR3 coding sequence is TGTGCCAGCAGTGGGGACGGTTATGGCTACACCTTC.

The chain has TRBV6-1 and TRBJ1-5; D possibly corresponds to TRBD1 (5 bases). V lost 6 bases and J 3 bases, leaving 9 bases between the germline ends. Germline CDR1 is MNHNS and CDR2 is SASEGT. This CDR3 is 13 amino acids long. The CDR3 DNA sequence: TGTGCCAGCAGCACAGGATACAATCAGCCCCAGCATTTT. Translating gives CASSTGYNQPQHF.

The chain recombines TRBV29-1 with TRBJ2-7, with 15 bases that match TRBD2. Trimming took 1 base from V and 3 from J; bases not matched to a gene: 1. The CDR3 consists of 15 residues. CDR1 SQVTM and CDR2 ANQGSEA come from the germline V gene. CDR3 in DNA: TGCAGCGTTGAAGGGACTAGCGGGAGGGTCTACGAGCAGTACTTC. Translating it yields CSVEGTSGRVYEQYF.

This sequence joins TRBV5-4 and TRBJ2-7; D possibly corresponds to TRBD1 (6 bases). CDR3 length equals 14 residues. With 4 bases removed from V and 3 bases from J, the gap between germline ends came to 14 bases. Germline assignment: CDR1 SGHNT and CDR2 YYREEE (reference sequence). The CDR3 DNA reads TGTGCCAGCAGCGCCCCAGAGGACAGCTACGAGCAGTACTTC. Translating it yields CASSAPEDSYEQYF.

For this clone: One junction end does not reproduce the germline sequence, and a read error may be involved. This chain uses TRBV28 with TRBJ2-7; 7 nucleotides match TRBD2. Germline values: CDR1 MDHEN, CDR2 SYDVKM. The CDR3 runs to 14 residues. The CDR3 DNA follows: TGTGCCAGCACCCCGGTGGGGGGGTCCTCCGAGCAGTACTTC. It is translated as CASTPVGGSSEQYF.

V gene TRBV7-9 combines with J gene TRBJ2-5, with D possibly being TRBD1 or TRBD2 (6 bases each). TRBJ2-7 matches the DNA end more closely, so the J call is doubtful. Germline CDR1 SEHNR, CDR2 FQNEAQ (reference sequence). The CDR3 loop spans 13 amino acids. CDR3 sequence reads: CASTGAGKYEQYF. As DNA, the CDR3 is TGTGCCAGCACGGGGGCAGGGAAGTACGAGCAGTACTTC.

The CDR3 here is CASQLAGLNTGELFF. In DNA form, the CDR3 reads TGCGCCAGCCAACTAGCGGGATTGAACACCGGGGAGCTGTTTTTT. The J gene is TRBJ2-2, the V gene TRBV5-1; 10 bases are a match to TRBD2. CDR1 and CDR2 (germline): SGHRS, YFSETQ. The junction had 4 bases not matched to a gene; V was cut back by 7 bases and J by 1 base. The CDR3 consists of 15 residues.

This sequence joins TRBV19 and TRBJ1-1; D remains unclear. The CDR3 consists of 17 residues. CDR1 is LNHDA, CDR2 SQIVND, per germline (reference sequence). Trimming left V 2 bases short and J 1 base short, with 17 bases between. CDR3 bases: TGTGCCAGTAGTATAACCCGTTTGGGGTCTTGGAACACTGAAGCTTTCTTT. Translating it yields CASSITRLGSWNTEAFF. Variable domain in full (rest from reference TRBV19 and TRBJ1-1): DGGITQSPKYLFRKEGQNVTLSCEQNLNHDAMYWYRQDPGQGLRLIYYSQIVNDFQKGDIAEGYSVSREKKESFPLTVTSAQKNPTAFYLCASSITRLGSWNTEAFFGQGTRLTVV.